Presented here are 11 T cell receptor beta chains from one specimen sequenced in a study of somatic mutations in cytotoxic T cells in rheumatoid arthritis. This table comes from immunoSEQ multiplex PCR, and its TCRdb copy is limited to in-frame clones, with some not included. Here the sample spans around 19,000 clones, roughly 84% being singletons. Sequenced: CD8+ T cells sorted from blood. These receptors all stem from a woman between 50 and 59 years old in good health.

V is TRBV19 and J is TRBJ1-3; maybe TRBD1 (5 bases). The CDR3 contains 14 residues. Germline loops: CDR1 LNHDA, CDR2 SQIVND (reference sequence). Trimming took off 7 bases at V and 2 bases at J, with 12 bases between the two ends. The CDR3 loop reads CASISAGPGNTIYF. Here the CDR3 DNA reads TGTGCCAGTATCTCAGCGGGGCCTGGAAACACCATATATTTT.

The V gene is TRBV7-6, the J gene TRBJ1-2, with D possibly TRBD1 on 6 matching bases. The CDR3 is 16 amino acids. V was pared by 2 bases and J by 0 bases, with 13 bases between. CDR1 is SGHVS and CDR2 is FNYEAQ in the germline V gene. For the CDR3, the DNA is TGTGCCAGCAGCTTACAGACAGGATCTACTAACTATGGCTACACCTTC. Protein product: CASSLQTGSTNYGYTF. Together with reference TRBV7-6 and TRBJ1-2, the CDR3 gives the full variable domain: GAGVSQSPRYKVTKRGQDVALRCDPISGHVSLYWYRQALGQGPEFLTYFNYEAQQDKSGLPNDRFSAERPEGSISTLTIQRTEQRDSAMYRCASSLQTGSTNYGYTFGSGTRLTVV.

Of note for this clone: One end of the junction does not line up with germline, which may come from a read error. J is TRBJ1-3 and V is TRBV13, with D tentatively TRBD1 (5 bases). This CDR3 contains 15 residues. The V gene's germline CDR1 is PRHDT and CDR2 FYEKMQ (reference sequence). As DNA, the CDR3 is TGTGCCAGCGGCTTTCGGGGGGGGTCTGGAAACACCATATATTTT. Residues: CASGFRGGSGNTIYF.

The chain links TRBV29-1 to TRBJ1-2, with D unclear. In germline, CDR1 is SQVTM, CDR2 ANQGSEA. The V gene lost 8 bases and the J gene lost 1 base, with 14 bases spanning the gap. This CDR3 contains 13 residues. The CDR3 DNA follows: TGCAGCACTGAGGGAGATGATAACTATGGCTACACCTTC. Translating it yields CSTEGDDNYGYTF.

The chain employs TRBV13 and TRBJ2-1, with a weak D call TRBD2 (5 bases). CDR1 and CDR2 from the germline V gene are PRHDT and FYEKMQ (reference sequence). This CDR3 is 15 amino acids long. Trimming shortened V by 6 bases and J by 0 bases, and 12 bases separated the two germline ends. The CDR3 bases are TGTGCCAGCAGTCCCGGACTTAGCTCCTACAATGAGCAGTTCTTC. Translation: CASSPGLSSYNEQFF.

V gene TRBV7-2 combines with J gene TRBJ1-5; D is perhaps TRBD1 (6 bases). CDR3 length: 17 amino acids. V lost 2 bases, J lost 0 bases, and 14 bases lay in between. Germline-derived CDR1 and CDR2 are SGHTA and FQGNSA. CDR3 coding DNA: TGTGCCAGCAGCTTAACAGGTGGGGGCAATAGCAATCAGCCCCAGCATTTT. Residues: CASSLTGGGNSNQPQHF.

The J gene is TRBJ2-1, the V gene TRBV28, with 7 bases matching TRBD2. The CDR3 consists of 15 residues. The ends lost 4 bases at V and 0 bases at J; junction bases unmatched: 3. Germline assignment: CDR1 MDHEN and CDR2 SYDVKM. The CDR3 sequence is CASSSERGSYNEQFF. Here the CDR3 DNA reads TGTGCCAGCAGTTCAGAGCGGGGCTCCTACAATGAGCAGTTCTTC.

V gene TRBV10-2 combines with J gene TRBJ1-3; D call uncertain. The germline V gene encodes CDR1 WSHSY and CDR2 SAAADI. V was trimmed by 8 bases and J by 2 bases, leaving 16 bases between them. The CDR3 is 15 residues long. The CDR3 sequence is CASQIGQAAGNTIYF. In nucleotides, the CDR3 is TGCGCCAGCCAGATCGGCCAGGCGGCTGGAAACACCATATATTTT.

The V call is TRBV4-3, the J call TRBJ2-6; possibly TRBD1 or TRBD2 for D (5 bases each). Germline V gives CDR1 LGHNA, CDR2 YSLEER. The germline V and J ends were trimmed by 0 bases and 3 bases, with 9 bases remaining between them. This CDR3 has 16 amino acids. The CDR3 reads CASSQDEGLGANVLTF. The CDR3 DNA reads as TGCGCCAGCAGCCAAGATGAGGGGCTTGGGGCCAACGTCCTGACTTTC.

The rearrangement joins TRBV4-3 to TRBJ1-2; 7 bases agree with TRBD1. This CDR3 region has 20 residues. Per the germline V gene, CDR1 is LGHNA and CDR2 is YSLEER. The V and J ends lost 0 bases and 3 bases, in that order; junction bases with no gene match: 19. The CDR3 nucleotides read TGCGCCAGCAGCCAAGATTACCATCGGGACAGAACCCAATTGGACTATGGCTACACCTTC. This encodes CASSQDYHRDRTQLDYGYTF.

V usage is TRBV27 and J usage is TRBJ2-7; D possibly corresponds to TRBD2 (6 bases). The CDR3 sequence is 14 residues long. Germline values: CDR1 MNHEY, CDR2 SMNVEV (reference sequence). With 7 bases removed from V and 2 bases from J, the gap between germline ends came to 15 bases. The CDR3 coding sequence is TGTGCCAGCACCCCGTTGGGGGGAACCTACGAGCAGTACTTC. This translates into CASTPLGGTYEQYF.